The 2 T cell receptor beta chains presented below share a single source sample, sequenced in a study of cytomegalovirus exposure and HLA in healthy donors. Generated by immunoSEQ multiplex PCR, the TCRdb table keeps only in-frame clones and is missing some. The sample lists about 240,000 clones; roughly 86% were seen once. Input material: PBMCs. The source is a woman in her twenties or thirties in good health and CMV-seropositive.

This clone occurred once. The gene calls are TRBV9 and TRBJ2-2; 9 positions match TRBD2. This CDR3 spans 16 amino acids. The germline gives CDR1 SGDLS, CDR2 YYNGEE. The V and J ends lost 4 bases and 5 bases, in that order; junction bases with no gene match: 9. For the CDR3, the DNA is TGTGCCAGCAGCAAAGAGGTAGCGGGAGATACCGGGGAGCTGTTTTTT. This encodes CASSKEVAGDTGELFF.

The V and J genes are TRBV18 and TRBJ1-5; 10 bases fit TRBD1. Trimming cost V 3 bases and J 8 bases; bases outside gene matches: 7. This CDR3 spans 15 amino acids. Germline-derived CDR1 and CDR2 are KGHSH and LQKENI. The CDR3 is CASSPTDRGSEPQHF. The CDR3, as DNA: TGTGCCAGCTCACCGACGGACAGGGGGAGCGAGCCCCAGCATTTT.